This entry concerns a single TCR beta chain. This clonotype was seen only a few times. This receptor's antigen is unknown. No much larger clone exists at a distance of one base, and base qualities are not known. The sample originates from a study of T cell repertoires in cytomegalovirus infection (dated by TCRdb to the late 2010s). About the study as a whole: Recently identified HLA-C-restricted CMV epitopes, whose presentation resists viral immunomodulation, were targeted by peptide stimulations together with well-studied HLA-B-restricted epitopes. Because public TCR beta signatures pointed to carriage of CMV infection together with the matching HLA type, the HLA type of each donor mattered for the analysis.

At the junction V is shortened by 3 bases and J by 2 bases, with 5 bases in between. The CDR3 sequence holds 13 residues, the cysteine and phenylalanine included. The sequence is cut down to CDR3 DNA, 39 bases in frame from base 1. Taken from the germline V gene, the CDR1 and CDR2 loops are MDHEN and SYDVKM. Taken with the paper, the label for treatment or condition translates to: in vitro stimulation with specific CMV peptide epitopes to enrich CMV-specific T cells. Sequencing was carried out with an Illumina HiSeq 1500. In-frame beta chains were kept once TCRdb had trimmed the public reads at Q25 with fastp and called clones with MiXCR. Rows with a matching CDR3 protein are joined into one entry that keeps the most common DNA and genes. The sample table records roughly 990,000 distinct CDR3 sequences; less than 40% of these occur just once. Over 12% of the sample comes from the top ten. What the authors observed across the whole study: In the ex vivo response, HLA-C-restricted CMV-specific TCR beta clonotypes were dominant, and in two of eight donors the single most frequent clonotype came from this HLA-C-restricted group. In both this cohort and an independent cohort of some 350 donors, the cumulative frequency of public TCR beta family members distinguished carriers of CMV infection plus the relevant HLA type.

The origin of this receptor is a human donor in good health (CMV status not recorded). Some clones in this sample may be carry-over from other donors' samples. The material sequenced was cultured CD8+ T cells from PBMCs, taken from culture after CMV antigen stimulation. The chain employs TRBV28 and TRBJ1-3; the D gene is unclear. The CDR3 protein sequence reads: CASSLSPGNTIYF. The nucleotides read TGTGCCAGCAGTTTGTCCCCTGGAAACACCATATATTTT.